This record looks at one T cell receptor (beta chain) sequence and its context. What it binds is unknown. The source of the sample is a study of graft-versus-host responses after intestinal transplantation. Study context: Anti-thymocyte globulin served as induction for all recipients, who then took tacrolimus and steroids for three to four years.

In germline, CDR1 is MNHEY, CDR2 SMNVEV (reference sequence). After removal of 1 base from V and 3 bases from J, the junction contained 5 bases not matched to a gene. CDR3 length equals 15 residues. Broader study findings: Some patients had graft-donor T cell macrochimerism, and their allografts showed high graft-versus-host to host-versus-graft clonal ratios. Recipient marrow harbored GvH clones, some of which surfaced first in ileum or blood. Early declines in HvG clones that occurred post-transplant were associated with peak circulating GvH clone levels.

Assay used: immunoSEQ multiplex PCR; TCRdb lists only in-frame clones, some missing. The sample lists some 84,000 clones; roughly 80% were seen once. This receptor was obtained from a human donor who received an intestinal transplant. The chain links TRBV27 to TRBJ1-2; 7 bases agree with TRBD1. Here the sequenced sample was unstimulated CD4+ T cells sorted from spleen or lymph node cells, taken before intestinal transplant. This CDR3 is CASSLYRQGYYGYTF. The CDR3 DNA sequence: TGTGCCAGCAGTTTATATCGACAGGGCTACTATGGCTACACCTTC.